This TCR beta chain is from a study of post-analysis software for immune sequencing data. Study context: Relapsing-remitting, secondary progressive and progressive-relapsing forms of multiple sclerosis all featured among disease courses.

Worth noting for this clonotype: Its matching antigen is unknown.

The study's findings and limits: Diversity measured as normalized Chao1 was significantly lower in multiple sclerosis patients than in controls. Roughly five TRBV segments appeared more often in patients than in controls, and TRBV5-6, TRBV5-1 and TRBV20-1 were among these.

The CDR3 has 11 amino acids. CDR1 and CDR2 (germline): SQVTM, ANQGSEA. Trimming took 3 bases from V and 8 from J, leaving 10 bases between them. Unique molecular identifiers tagged the TCR beta cDNA libraries. T cells numbering roughly 0.85 to 11 million yielded 450,000 to 500,000 cDNA molecules. One entry per CDR3 protein results from TCRdb running MiXCR on the PCR reads. This sample yields about 760,000 distinct CDR3 sequences, of which roughly 29% are seen a single time; about 0.5% belongs to the top ten. The source material was blood. The J gene is TRBJ1-2, the V gene TRBV29-1, with unresolved D. The receptor's source is a girl aged 10-17 years with multiple sclerosis. The DNA for the CDR3 is TGCAGCGTTGACCGGTCCACCGGCTACACCTTC. Translating gives CSVDRSTGYTF.